This T cell receptor (beta chain) was identified during a study of spatial heterogeneity in lung cancer. Whole-study context: Detected beta-chain sequences consistently exceeded alpha-chain sequences.

Details on this clonotype: What it binds is unknown.

Regarding the study as a whole: TCRs found ubiquitously expanded in tumor appeared in blood more at resection than at follow-up.

This sample's time point: blood at routine non-recurrence follow-up after resection. One entry per CDR3 protein, called by TCRdb with MiXCR from the 5' RACE reads. The sample has 17,000 or so distinct CDR3 sequences, about a tenth seen once; the top ten hold just over 35%. CDR3 length: 15 amino acids. Per the germline V gene, CDR1 is SGDLS and CDR2 is YYNGEE. Trimming stripped 4 bases from V and 6 bases from J, with 19 bases between. The rearrangement uses TRBV9 and TRBJ1-1, with a weak D call TRBD1 (5 bases). Here the sequenced sample was PBMCs, taken at follow-up. The receptor comes from a female donor with early-stage non-small cell lung cancer. The CDR3 reads CASSSRTRLRAEAFF. Here the CDR3 DNA reads TGTGCCAGCAGCTCTCGGACAAGGCTAAGGGCTGAAGCTTTCTTT.